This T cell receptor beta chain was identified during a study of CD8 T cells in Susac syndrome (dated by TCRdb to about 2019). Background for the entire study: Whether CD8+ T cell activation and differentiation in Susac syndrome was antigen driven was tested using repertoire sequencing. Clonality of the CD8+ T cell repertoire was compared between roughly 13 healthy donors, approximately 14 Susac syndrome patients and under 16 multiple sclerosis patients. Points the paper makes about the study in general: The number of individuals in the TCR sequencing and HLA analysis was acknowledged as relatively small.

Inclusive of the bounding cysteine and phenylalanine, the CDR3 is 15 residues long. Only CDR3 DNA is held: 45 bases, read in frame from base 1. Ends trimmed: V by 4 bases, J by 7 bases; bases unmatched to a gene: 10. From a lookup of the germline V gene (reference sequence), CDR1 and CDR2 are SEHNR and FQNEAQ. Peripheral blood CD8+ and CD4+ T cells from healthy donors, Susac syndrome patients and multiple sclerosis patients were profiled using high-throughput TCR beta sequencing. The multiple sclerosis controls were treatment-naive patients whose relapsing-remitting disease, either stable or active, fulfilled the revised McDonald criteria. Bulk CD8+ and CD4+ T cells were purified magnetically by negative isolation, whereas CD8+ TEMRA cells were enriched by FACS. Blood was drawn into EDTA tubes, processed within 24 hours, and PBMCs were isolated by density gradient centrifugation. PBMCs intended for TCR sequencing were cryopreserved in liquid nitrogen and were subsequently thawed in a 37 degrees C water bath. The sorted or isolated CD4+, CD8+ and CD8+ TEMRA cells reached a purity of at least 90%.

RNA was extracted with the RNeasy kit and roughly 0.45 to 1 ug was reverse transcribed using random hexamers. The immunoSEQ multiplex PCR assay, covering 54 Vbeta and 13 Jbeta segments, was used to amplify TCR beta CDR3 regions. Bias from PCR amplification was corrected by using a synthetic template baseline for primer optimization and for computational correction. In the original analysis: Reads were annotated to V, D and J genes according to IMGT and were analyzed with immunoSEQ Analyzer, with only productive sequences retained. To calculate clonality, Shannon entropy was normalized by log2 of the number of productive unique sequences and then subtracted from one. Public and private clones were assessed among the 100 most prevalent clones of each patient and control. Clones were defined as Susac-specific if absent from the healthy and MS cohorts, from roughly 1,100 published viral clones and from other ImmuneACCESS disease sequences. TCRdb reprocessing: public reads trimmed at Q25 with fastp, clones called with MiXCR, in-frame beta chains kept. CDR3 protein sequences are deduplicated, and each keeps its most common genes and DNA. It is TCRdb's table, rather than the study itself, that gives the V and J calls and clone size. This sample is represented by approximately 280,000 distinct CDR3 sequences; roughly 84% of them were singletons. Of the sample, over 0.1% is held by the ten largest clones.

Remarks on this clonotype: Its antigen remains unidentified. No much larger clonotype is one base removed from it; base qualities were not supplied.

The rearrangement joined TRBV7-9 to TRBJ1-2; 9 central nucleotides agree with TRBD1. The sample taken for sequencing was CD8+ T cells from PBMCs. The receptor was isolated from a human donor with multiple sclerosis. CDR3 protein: CASSSGTGRVGGYTF. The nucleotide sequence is TGTGCCAGCAGCTCCGGGACAGGGAGAGTTGGTGGCTACACCTTC. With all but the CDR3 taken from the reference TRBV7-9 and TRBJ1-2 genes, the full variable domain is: DTGVSQNPRHKITKRGQNVTFRCDPISEHNRLYWYRQTLGQGPEFLTYFQNEAQLEKSRLLSDRFSAERPKGSFSTLEIQRTEQGDSAMYLCASSSGTGRVGGYTFGSGTRLTVV.